Following are 19 T cell receptor beta chains from one sample sequenced in a study of blood T cells in healthy people across ages. With a J-beta primer mix and a sample-barcoded 5' primer, a second PCR ran about 6 to 11 cycles. TCRdb itself ran the 5' RACE reads through MiXCR, one entry per CDR3 protein. The sample consists of 1.5 million to 2 million distinct CDR3 sequences, about 39% of them appearing once. Sequencing input: blood. All receptors derive from a human donor in good health.

V gene TRBV7-2 combines with J gene TRBJ2-7; TRBD2 matches at 7 bases. The CDR3 spans 14 residues. The ends lost 1 base at V and 5 bases at J; junction bases unmatched: 5. Germline-derived CDR1 and CDR2 are SGHTA and FQGNSA. The CDR3 DNA reads as TGTGCCAGCAGCTTAGGCGGGAGTGACAACGAGCAGTACTTC. Its protein is CASSLGGSDNEQYF.

The table lists this clonotype with a few counts. The chain is built from TRBV7-2 and TRBJ1-2, with a possible D match to TRBD1 (5 bases). V dropped 5 bases and J dropped 2 bases, with 21 bases sitting between them. CDR1 is SGHTA, CDR2 FQGNSA, per germline. This CDR3 has 17 amino acids. As DNA, the CDR3 is TGTGCCAGCAGCCTTACGAACCGCAGGGAATACAACTATGGCTACACCTTC. Its protein is CASSLTNRREYNYGYTF.

This chain joins TRBV18 and TRBJ1-2, with 7 bases identical to TRBD1. V gave up 1 base and J gave up 6 bases; unmatched junction bases: 5. The CDR3 consists of 14 residues. The V gene's germline CDR1 is KGHSH and CDR2 LQKENI. The CDR3 is CASSPRDRTDGYTF. The CDR3, as DNA: TGTGCCAGCTCACCACGGGACAGAACCGATGGCTACACCTTC.

The chain has TRBV12-3 or TRBV12-4 and TRBJ2-5, with D unresolved. This CDR3 has 15 amino acids. The V end was cut by 3 bases, the J end by 5 bases, with 16 bases between. CDR3 residues: CASSLAAPEEETQYF. CDR3 nucleotide sequence: TGTGCCAGCAGTTTGGCGGCCCCCGAAGAGGAGACCCAGTACTTC.

The V call is TRBV7-2, the J call TRBJ2-5, with D maybe TRBD2 (6 bases). The CDR3 has 14 residues. Germline V gives CDR1 SGHTA, CDR2 FQGNSA. The V end lost 4 bases, the J end lost 6 bases, and 15 bases lay between the germline ends. The CDR3 sequence: CASSYPAGFQTQYF. CDR3 in DNA: TGTGCCAGCAGCTACCCTGCGGGGTTCCAGACCCAGTACTTC.

This clonotype was counted once. One junction end does not reproduce the germline sequence, and a read error may be involved. V is TRBV5-1 and J is TRBJ1-2; D not resolved. From germline, CDR1 is SGHRS and CDR2 YFSETQ. The CDR3 spans 15 residues. The CDR3 sequence is CVSRFVDRANYGYTF. The CDR3, as DNA: TGCGTCAGCAGATTCGTAGATCGCGCTAACTATGGCTACACCTTC.

The gene calls are TRBV28 and TRBJ1-5, with a possible D match to TRBD1 (5 bases). V gave up 7 bases and J gave up 4 bases, with 17 bases separating them. CDR1 MDHEN and CDR2 SYDVKM come from the germline V gene. This CDR3 region has 15 residues. CDR3: CASTSHHEGNQPQHF. The CDR3 DNA is TGTGCCAGCACCTCCCACCATGAGGGGAATCAGCCCCAGCATTTT.

Details on this clonotype: A single base separates this from a much larger clone, so it may be a read error. This sequence joins TRBV29-1 and TRBJ2-5, with TRBD1 identical over 7 bases. Judging by the DNA end, TRBJ2-7 fits better; the J call may be wrong. The CDR3 extends over 13 amino acids. Per germline, CDR1 SQVTM and CDR2 ANQGSEA. The CDR3 DNA follows: TGCAGCGTTGGTGGACAGGACCGCGACGAGCAGTACTTC. This gives the protein CSVGGQDRDEQYF.

V gene TRBV7-2 combines with J gene TRBJ2-7, with D hard to call. Trimming removed 1 base from V and 4 bases from J, with 11 bases in between. Germline values: CDR1 SGHTA, CDR2 FQGNSA. The CDR3 is 14 residues long. DNA of the CDR3: TGTGCCAGCAGCTTAGATTTATATCCGTACGAGCAGTACTTC. Translated, it gives CASSLDLYPYEQYF.

This chain links TRBV20-1 with TRBJ2-1; no clear D. The germline gives CDR1 DFQATT, CDR2 SNEGSKA (reference sequence). There are 9 residues in the CDR3. The germline V and J ends were trimmed by 3 bases and 15 bases, with 9 bases remaining between them. The CDR3 region is CSARQERFF. CDR3 DNA sequence: TGCAGTGCTAGGCAGGAACGGTTCTTC.

This clonotype was seen a few times. The chain is built from TRBV12-3 or TRBV12-4 and TRBJ2-4; 8 bases agree with TRBD1. This CDR3 comprises 15 residues. J was trimmed by 8 bases and V by 8 bases; bases with no gene match: 14. In DNA, the CDR3 is TGTGCCAGCGGGAATCGATCAGGGGGCTGGGACATTCAGTACTTC. It specifies CASGNRSGGWDIQYF.

The chain couples TRBV29-1 to TRBJ2-1; 7 nucleotides match TRBD1. Germline assignment: CDR1 SQVTM and CDR2 ANQGSEA. The CDR3 extends over 13 amino acids. Germline trimming cut 6 bases from V and 7 bases from J; bases unmatched to any gene: 9. CDR3 DNA sequence: TGCAGCGTGATACAGGGGTTTGGGAATGAGCAGTTCTTC. It is translated as CSVIQGFGNEQFF.

This clonotype has a single count. V and J are TRBV4-2 and TRBJ2-3, with D unresolved. The CDR3 sequence is 15 residues long. V was shortened by 7 bases and J by 1 base, with 15 bases between the two germline ends. CDR1 is LGHNA and CDR2 is YNFKEQ in the germline V gene. CDR3 DNA: TGTGCCAGCACCCCTGGTGAGTCTGGCACAGATACGCAGTATTTT. Its protein is CASTPGESGTDTQYF.

The chain joins TRBV20-1 to TRBJ2-7; 11 bases line up with TRBD2. The V gene end was trimmed by 6 bases and the J gene end by 6 bases; junction bases not matched to a gene: 10. CDR1 and CDR2 from the germline V gene are DFQATT and SNEGSKA (reference sequence). This CDR3 comprises 14 residues. The CDR3 nucleotides read TGCAGTGCCATAGCGGGGGGGCCTTTAGGCGAGCAGTACTTC. Amino acid sequence: CSAIAGGPLGEQYF.

The chain employs TRBV3-1 and TRBJ2-2; D gene uncertain. The CDR3 totals 15 residues. The germline V and J ends were trimmed by 1 base and 5 bases, with 11 bases remaining between them. Germline CDR1 is LGHDT and CDR2 is YNNKEL (reference sequence). The CDR3 sequence: CASSQGIGPTGELFF. The CDR3 nucleotides are TGTGCCAGCAGCCAAGGGATAGGCCCAACCGGGGAGCTGTTTTTT.

This clonotype was seen many times. This rearrangement joins TRBV20-1 to TRBJ2-4; 10 nucleotides agree with TRBD2. V shed 0 bases, J shed 9 bases, and the junction held 8 bases outside the gene matches. The CDR3 is 15 residues long. Germline V gives CDR1 DFQATT, CDR2 SNEGSKA (reference sequence). The CDR3 bases are TGCAGTGCTAGAGATCAGCGGGGGGGCCAGGGCATTCAGTACTTC. It yields the protein CSARDQRGGQGIQYF.

This clonotype has a handful of counts. The V gene is TRBV29-1, the J gene TRBJ2-3, with 12 bases aligning to TRBD2. This CDR3 spans 14 amino acids. CDR1 is SQVTM and CDR2 is ANQGSEA in the germline V gene. The V segment lost 4 bases and the J segment 5 bases; nucleotides outside the gene matches: 4. The CDR3 loop reads CSVASGGAEDTQYF. The CDR3 DNA reads TGCAGCGTTGCTAGCGGGGGGGCGGAAGATACGCAGTATTTT.

This clonotype showed up many times. The chain carries TRBV4-2 and TRBJ2-4, with D unclear. The V end lost 1 base, the J end lost 7 bases, and 14 bases lay between the germline ends. Germline V gene lookup returns CDR1 LGHNA and CDR2 YNFKEQ. This CDR3 comprises 15 residues. The CDR3 sequence is CASSQGEDNGNIQYF. The CDR3 nucleotides read TGTGCCAGCAGCCAAGGCGAAGACAACGGGAACATTCAGTACTTC.

Comments on this clonotype: A read error may explain this, as a much larger clone is one base away. The V and J genes are TRBV2 and TRBJ2-3; 10 bases are shared with TRBD2. The CDR3 runs to 17 residues. CDR1 and CDR2 from the germline V gene are SNHLY and FYNNEI. The CDR3 protein is CASRWHSGGPGTDAQYF. The CDR3 region has the DNA TGTGCCAGCCGGTGGCATAGCGGGGGGCCTGGCACAGATGCGCAGTATTTT.